This T cell receptor (beta chain) was documented in a study of response to subunit inactivated influenza vaccine. Study results and caveats: A suggestion made by the authors is that each seasonal influenza vaccination recruits few new T cells.

As regards this clonotype: Its antigen is not known.

CDR3 length: 14 amino acids. The germline gives CDR1 SNHLY, CDR2 FYNNEI. V was trimmed by 2 bases and J by 7 bases, leaving 14 bases between them. A single record per CDR3 protein comes from TCRdb applying MiXCR to the RT-PCR reads. The profile covers hundreds of thousands of distinct CDR3 sequences, with approximately 18% appearing a single time and approximately 11% taken by the ten largest. The material sequenced was PBMCs from blood, taken 5 days after vaccination. This chain joins TRBV2 and TRBJ1-1; no firm D call. The receptor comes from a man aged 50 to 60 who received an inactivated influenza vaccine. In DNA, the CDR3 is TGTGCCAGCAGTGAAAGTGCCCGTAGTGATGAAGCTTTCTTT. Amino acids: CASSESARSDEAFF.